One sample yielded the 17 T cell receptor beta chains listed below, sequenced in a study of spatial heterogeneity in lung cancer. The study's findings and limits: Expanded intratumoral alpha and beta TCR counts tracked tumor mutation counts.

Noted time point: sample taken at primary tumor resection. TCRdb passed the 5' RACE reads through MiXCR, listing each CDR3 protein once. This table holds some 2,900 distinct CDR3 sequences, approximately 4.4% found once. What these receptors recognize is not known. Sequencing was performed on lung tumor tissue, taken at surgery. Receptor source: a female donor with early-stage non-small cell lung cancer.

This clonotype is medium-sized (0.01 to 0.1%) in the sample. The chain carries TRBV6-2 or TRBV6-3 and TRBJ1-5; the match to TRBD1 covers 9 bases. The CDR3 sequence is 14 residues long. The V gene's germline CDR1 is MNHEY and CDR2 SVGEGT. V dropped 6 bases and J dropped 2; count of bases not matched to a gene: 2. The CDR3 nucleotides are TGTGCCAGCAGCCGGACAGGGGGCAATCAGCCCCAGCATTTT. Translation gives CASSRTGGNQPQHF.

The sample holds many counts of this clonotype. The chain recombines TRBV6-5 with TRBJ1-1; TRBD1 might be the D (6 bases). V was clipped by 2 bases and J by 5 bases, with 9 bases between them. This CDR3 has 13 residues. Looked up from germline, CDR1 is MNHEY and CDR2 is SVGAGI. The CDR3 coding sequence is TGTGCCAGCAGTTACGCAGGGGCGACTGAAGCTTTCTTT. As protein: CASSYAGATEAFF.

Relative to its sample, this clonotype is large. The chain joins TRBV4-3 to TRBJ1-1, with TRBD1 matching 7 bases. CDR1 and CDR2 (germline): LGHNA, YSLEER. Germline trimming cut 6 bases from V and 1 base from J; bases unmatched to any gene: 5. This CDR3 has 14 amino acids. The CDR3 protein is CASSMGQTNTEAFF. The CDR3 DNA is TGCGCCAGCAGTATGGGACAGACGAACACTGAAGCTTTCTTT.

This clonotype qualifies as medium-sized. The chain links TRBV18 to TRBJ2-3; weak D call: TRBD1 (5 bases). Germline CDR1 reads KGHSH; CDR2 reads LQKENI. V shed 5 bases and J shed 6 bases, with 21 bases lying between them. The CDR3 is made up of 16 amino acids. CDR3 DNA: TGTGCCAGCTCAACCTTGCCGGGCGGACACCGGGATACGCAGTATTTT. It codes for CASSTLPGGHRDTQYF.

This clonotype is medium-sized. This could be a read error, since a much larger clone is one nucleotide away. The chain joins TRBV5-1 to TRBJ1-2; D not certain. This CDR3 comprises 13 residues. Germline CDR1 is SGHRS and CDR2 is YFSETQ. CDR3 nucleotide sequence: TGCGCCAGCAGAGGAGAAGCTAACGATGGCTACACCTTC. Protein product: CASRGEANDGYTF.

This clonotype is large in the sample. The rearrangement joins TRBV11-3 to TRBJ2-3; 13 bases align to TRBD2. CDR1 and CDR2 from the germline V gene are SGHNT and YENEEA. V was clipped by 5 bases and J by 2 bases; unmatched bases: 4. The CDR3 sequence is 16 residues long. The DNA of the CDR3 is TGTGCCAGCAGCCTCGGGACTAGCGGGGCCACAGATACGCAGTATTTT. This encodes CASSLGTSGATDTQYF.

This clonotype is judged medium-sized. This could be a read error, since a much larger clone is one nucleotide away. This CDR3 is CASSCKSTDTQYF. The CDR3 bases are TGTGCCAGCAGCTGTAAAAGCACAGATACGCAGTATTTT. V usage is TRBV7-3 and J usage is TRBJ2-3; D not resolved. In germline, CDR1 is SGHTA, CDR2 FQGTGA. Trimming stripped 4 bases from V and 0 bases from J, with 5 bases between. The CDR3 spans 13 residues.

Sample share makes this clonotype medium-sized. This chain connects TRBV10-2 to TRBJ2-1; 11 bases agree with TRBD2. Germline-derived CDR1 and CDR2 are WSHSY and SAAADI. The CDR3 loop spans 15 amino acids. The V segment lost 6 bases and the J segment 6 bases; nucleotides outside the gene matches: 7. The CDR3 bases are TGCGCCAGCAGACTAGCTAGCGGGGGGTTCAATGAGCAGTTCTTC. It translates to CASRLASGGFNEQFF.

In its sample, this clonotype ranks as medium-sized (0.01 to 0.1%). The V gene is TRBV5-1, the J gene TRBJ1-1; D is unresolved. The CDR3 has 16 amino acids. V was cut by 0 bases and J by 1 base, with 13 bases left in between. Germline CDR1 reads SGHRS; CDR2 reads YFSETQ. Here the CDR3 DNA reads TGCGCCAGCAGCTTGGCCCGACCGACGGGGAACACTGAAGCTTTCTTT. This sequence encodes CASSLARPTGNTEAFF.

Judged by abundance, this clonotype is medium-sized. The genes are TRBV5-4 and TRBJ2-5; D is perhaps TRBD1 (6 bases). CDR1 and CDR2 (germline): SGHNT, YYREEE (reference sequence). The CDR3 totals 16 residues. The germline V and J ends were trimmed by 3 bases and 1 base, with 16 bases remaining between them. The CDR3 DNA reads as TGTGCCAGCAGCTCGTACCAGGGGCTGACCCAAGAGACCCAGTACTTC. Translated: CASSSYQGLTQETQYF.

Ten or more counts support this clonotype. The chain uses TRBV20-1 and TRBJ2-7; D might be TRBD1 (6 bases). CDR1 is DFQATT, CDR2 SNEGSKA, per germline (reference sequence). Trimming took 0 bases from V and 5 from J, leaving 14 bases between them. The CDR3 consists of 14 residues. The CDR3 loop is CSARDVRQVHEQYF. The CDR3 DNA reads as TGCAGTGCTAGAGATGTAAGACAGGTGCACGAGCAGTACTTC.

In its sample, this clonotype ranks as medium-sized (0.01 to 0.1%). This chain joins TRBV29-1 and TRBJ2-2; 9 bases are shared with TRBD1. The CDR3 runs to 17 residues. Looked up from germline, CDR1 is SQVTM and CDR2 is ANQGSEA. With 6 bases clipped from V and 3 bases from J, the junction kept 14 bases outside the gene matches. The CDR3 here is CSVELKPGQGHTGELFF. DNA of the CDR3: TGCAGCGTCGAATTGAAACCGGGACAGGGACACACCGGGGAGCTGTTTTTT.

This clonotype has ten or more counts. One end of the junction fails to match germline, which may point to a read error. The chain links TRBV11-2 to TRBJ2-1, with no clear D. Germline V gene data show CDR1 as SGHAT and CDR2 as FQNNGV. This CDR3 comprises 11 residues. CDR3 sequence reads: CASSSHNEQFF. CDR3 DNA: TGTGCCAGCAGCTCCCACAATGAGCAGTTCTTC.

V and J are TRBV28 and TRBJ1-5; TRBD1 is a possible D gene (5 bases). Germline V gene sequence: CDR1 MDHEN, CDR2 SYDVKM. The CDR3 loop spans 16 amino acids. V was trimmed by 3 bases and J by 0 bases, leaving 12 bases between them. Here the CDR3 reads CASSFYRPGSNQPQHF. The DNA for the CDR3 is TGTGCCAGCAGTTTTTACAGGCCGGGTAGCAATCAGCCCCAGCATTTT. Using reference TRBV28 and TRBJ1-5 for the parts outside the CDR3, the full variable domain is DVKVTQSSRYLVKRTGEKVFLECVQDMDHENMFWYRQDPGLGLRLIYFSYDVKMKEKGDIPEGYSVSREKKERFSLILESASTNQTSMYLCASSFYRPGSNQPQHFGDGTRLSIL.

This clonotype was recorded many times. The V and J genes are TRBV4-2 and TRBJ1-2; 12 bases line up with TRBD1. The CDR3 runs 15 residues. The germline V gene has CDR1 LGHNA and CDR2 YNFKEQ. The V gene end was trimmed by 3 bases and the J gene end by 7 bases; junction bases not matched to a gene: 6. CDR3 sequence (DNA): TGTGCCAGCAGCCACCTGGGACAGGGGGCCGGTGGCTACACCTTC. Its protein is CASSHLGQGAGGYTF.

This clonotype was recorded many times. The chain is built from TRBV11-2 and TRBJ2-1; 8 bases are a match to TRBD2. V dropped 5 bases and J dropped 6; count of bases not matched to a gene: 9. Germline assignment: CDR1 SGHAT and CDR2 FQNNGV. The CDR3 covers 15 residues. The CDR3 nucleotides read TGTGCCAGCAGCCCTAGACTAGCGAGAGCCAATGAGCAGTTCTTC. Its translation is CASSPRLARANEQFF.

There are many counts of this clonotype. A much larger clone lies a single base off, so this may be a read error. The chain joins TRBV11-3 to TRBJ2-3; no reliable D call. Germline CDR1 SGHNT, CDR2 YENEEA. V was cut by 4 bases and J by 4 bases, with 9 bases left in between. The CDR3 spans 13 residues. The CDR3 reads CASSCRTSDTQYF. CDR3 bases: TGTGCCAGCAGCTGTCGGACCTCAGATACGCAGTATTTT.